This T cell receptor (beta chain) was sequenced in a study of regulatory T cells in long-lasting Graves disease. Broader study findings: Persistent disease samples used TRBV28, TRBJ1-2 and TRBJ2-5 preferentially.

TCR beta libraries were built with iRepertoire HTBI primers and Arm-PCR of CDR3 regions. TCRdb passed the multiplex PCR reads through MiXCR, listing each CDR3 protein once. The profile shows over 500,000 distinct CDR3 sequences, around 15% of them singletons. There are a few counts of this clonotype. Its antigen remains unknown. Germline-derived CDR1 and CDR2 are MNHEY and SVGEGT. V gave up 6 bases and J gave up 4 bases, with 12 bases separating them. This CDR3 comprises 13 residues. Time point indicated: newly diagnosed GD, antithyroid drugs for less than 3 months. The TCR library was prepared using RNA isolated from PBMCs. Patients with Graves' disease were diagnosed by American Thyroid Association guidelines. Patients all came to the study from an endocrinology department in Xi'an, China. This sample also appeared in a second study, on T cells in Graves' hyperthyroidism and ophthalmopathy. As that report states: No ophthalmopathy progression within 18 months constituted stable Graves' hyperthyroidism.

This chain connects TRBV6-2 or TRBV6-3 to TRBJ1-2; a weak D match, TRBD1 (6 bases). The receptor comes from a woman in her thirties with Graves disease. Material: peripheral blood mononuclear cells (PBMCs), obtained at new diagnosis, from a patient treated with antithyroid drugs. The CDR3 loop reads CASREEDSYGYTF. CDR3 DNA sequence: TGTGCCAGCAGGGAGGAGGACAGCTATGGCTACACCTTC.